These 22 T cell receptor beta chains came from one sample sequenced in a study of shared clonotypes between healthy human individuals. TCRdb's table, derived via immunoSEQ multiplex PCR, lists solely in-frame clones and lacks some. In the table there are a few hundred thousand clones, 60% to 80% of which are singletons. The specimen sequenced was memory CD4+ T cells sorted from blood. The subset was: CD45RA-negative fraction. These receptors came from a man aged 25 to 45 in good health.

DNA for the CDR3: TGTGCCAGCAGTTACTCGATAGGGGACTATGGCTACACCTTC. Translation gives CASSYSIGDYGYTF. The chain couples TRBV6-5 to TRBJ1-2; possibly TRBD1 for D (5 bases). The CDR3 length is 14 residues. The V end lost 0 bases, the J end lost 3 bases, and 8 bases lay between the germline ends. Per germline, CDR1 MNHEY and CDR2 SVGAGI.

For this clone: A much larger clone sits a single nucleotide away, making a read error possible. The chain couples TRBV11-2 to TRBJ2-7; no definite D call. V shed 1 base and J shed 2 bases, with 6 bases lying between them. The CDR3 is 13 residues long. Germline CDR1 reads SGHAT; CDR2 reads FQNNGV. The CDR3: CASSLAQTYEQYF. The CDR3 region has the DNA TGTGCCAGCAGCTTAGCGCAAACCTACGAGCAGTACTTC.

This clone was counted only a few times. The chain has TRBV19 and TRBJ1-2; TRBD1 aligns across 7 bases. The CDR3 is made up of 16 amino acids. Germline V gene sequence: CDR1 LNHDA, CDR2 SQIVND (reference sequence). Unmatched junction bases numbered 14, after V lost 5 bases and J lost 5 bases. CDR3 sequence reads: CASSPKGGGTFYGYTF. CDR3 sequence (DNA): TGTGCCAGTAGTCCAAAAGGGGGCGGAACTTTTTATGGCTACACCTTC.

This rearrangement joins TRBV7-2 to TRBJ2-4, with a tentative D call TRBD2 (7 bases). V dropped 1 base and J dropped 7 bases, with 17 bases sitting between them. Germline V gene lookup returns CDR1 SGHTA and CDR2 FQGNSA. This CDR3 has 16 amino acids. The CDR3 region is CASSLDTGAGDNIQYF. In DNA form, the CDR3 reads TGTGCCAGCAGCTTAGACACGGGGGCGGGGGATAACATTCAGTACTTC.

The V gene is TRBV10-1, the J gene TRBJ1-1; TRBD1 might be the D (6 bases). Trimming removed 0 bases from V and 6 bases from J, with 11 bases in between. The CDR3 runs to 14 residues. CDR1 is WNHNN, CDR2 SYGVQD, per germline (reference sequence). CDR3 in amino acids: CASSESPGVAEAFF. CDR3 nucleotides: TGCGCCAGCAGTGAGTCTCCAGGGGTCGCTGAAGCTTTCTTT.

This sequence joins TRBV19 and TRBJ2-7; 9 bases map to TRBD2. Germline V lookup: CDR1 LNHDA, CDR2 SQIVND (reference sequence). The CDR3 runs to 16 residues. With 5 bases clipped from V and 7 bases from J, the junction kept 15 bases outside the gene matches. DNA of the CDR3: TGTGCCAGTAGTCCCTTTCCAGCGGGGGGAAGTCGGGAGCAGTACTTC. This encodes CASSPFPAGGSREQYF.

The genes are TRBV5-4 and TRBJ2-6; TRBD1 agrees at 9 bases. Germline loops: CDR1 SGHNT, CDR2 YYREEE (reference sequence). The trim removed 4 bases at V and 4 bases at J, leaving 9 bases unmatched. The CDR3 consists of 17 residues. The chain's CDR3 is CASSPRDRVSGANVLTF. CDR3 DNA sequence: TGTGCCAGCAGCCCCCGGGACAGGGTTTCCGGGGCCAACGTCCTGACTTTC.

This clone appeared a single time. V and J are TRBV6-6 and TRBJ2-7; 8 positions agree with TRBD2. The CDR3 contains 12 residues. The germline V gene encodes CDR1 MNHNY and CDR2 SVGAGI (reference sequence). The V and J ends lost 6 bases and 4 bases, in that order; junction bases with no gene match: 2. The CDR3 loop reads CASRSGSYEQYF. Written as DNA, the CDR3 is TGTGCCAGCAGGAGCGGGAGTTACGAGCAGTACTTC.

CDR3 region: CASSQGLPNEKLFF. CDR3 nucleotide sequence: TGTGCCAGCAGCCAAGGGCTACCTAATGAAAAACTGTTTTTT. The chain links TRBV14 to TRBJ1-4; no definite D call. The germline gives CDR1 SGHDN, CDR2 FVKESK. The germline V and J ends were trimmed by 1 base and 3 bases, with 6 bases remaining between them. This CDR3 contains 14 residues.

V is TRBV5-4 and J is TRBJ2-7, with 7 bases lining up with TRBD1. Germline V gene lookup returns CDR1 SGHNT and CDR2 YYREEE (reference sequence). V lost 0 bases and J lost 2; bases outside the gene matches: 2. CDR3 length: 14 amino acids. The CDR3: CASSLGDSPYEQYF. CDR3 in DNA: TGTGCCAGCAGCTTGGGGGACAGCCCCTACGAGCAGTACTTC.

This clone was picked up a small number of times. The gene calls are TRBV28 and TRBJ1-2, with D uncertain. The CDR3 is made up of 13 amino acids. The ends were cut back, 6 bases at V and 4 bases at J, with 12 bases in the middle. Germline V gene data show CDR1 as MDHEN and CDR2 as SYDVKM. The chain's CDR3 is CASSGSLTYGYTF. The CDR3 region has the DNA TGTGCCAGCAGCGGGAGTCTTACCTATGGCTACACCTTC.

The chain links TRBV5-5 to TRBJ2-1, with D unresolved. V lost 4 bases and J lost 3, with 8 bases in between. The CDR3 covers 13 residues. The germline gives CDR1 SGHKS, CDR2 YYEKEE (reference sequence). The CDR3 DNA reads TGTGCCAGCAGCGCGCGACTCTACAATGAGCAGTTCTTC. It yields the protein CASSARLYNEQFF.

The chain combines TRBV19 with TRBJ1-2; TRBD1 aligns across 9 bases. In germline, CDR1 is LNHDA, CDR2 SQIVND (reference sequence). Germline trimming cut 7 bases from V and 3 bases from J; bases unmatched to any gene: 12. This CDR3 is built from 16 residues. In DNA form, the CDR3 reads TGTGCCAGTACCTTCCCACGGGGACAGGGTGACTATGGCTACACCTTC. As protein: CASTFPRGQGDYGYTF.

The gene calls are TRBV7-6 and TRBJ1-2; D remains unclear. Deletions cut 5 bases from V and 4 bases from J, with 14 bases between. The CDR3 covers 14 residues. Per germline, CDR1 SGHVS and CDR2 FNYEAQ. In DNA form, the CDR3 reads TGTGCCAGCAGCGGGCCTTCGGGAAGCTATGGCTACACCTTC. Translation gives CASSGPSGSYGYTF.

Details on this clone: The junction does not match germline at one end; this may be a read error. The same CDR3 can be traced to other DNA sequences in this sample. In DNA form, the CDR3 reads TGTGCCAGCAGCGTAGACAGGGAAGGCGAGCAGTACTTC. Its protein is CASSVDREGEQYF. The chain joins TRBV11-2 to TRBJ2-7, with 7 bases matching TRBD1. CDR3 length: 13 amino acids. Germline CDR1 SGHAT, CDR2 FQNNGV.

In DNA form, the CDR3 reads TGTGCCAGCAGCTTGGGGGTCGACAGGAGCACAGATACGCAGTATTTT. Amino acid sequence: CASSLGVDRSTDTQYF. The chain uses TRBV5-4 and TRBJ2-3; the D gene is possibly TRBD1 (6 bases). Germline V CDR1 and CDR2: SGHNT, YYREEE (reference sequence). V was trimmed by 0 bases and J by 0 bases, leaving 11 bases between them. The CDR3 loop spans 16 amino acids.

The V gene is TRBV27, the J gene TRBJ2-1; no clear D. V lost 4 bases, J lost 4 bases, and 17 bases lay in between. The CDR3 sequence is 16 residues long. The germline CDR1 and CDR2 sequences are MNHEY and SMNVEV (reference sequence). The CDR3 region has the DNA TGTGCCAGCAGTTCCAAACTGTCCCCGTTTTACAATGAGCAGTTCTTC. Translation: CASSSKLSPFYNEQFF.

This clone was observed a single time. The J gene is TRBJ1-2, the V gene TRBV19; 7 positions agree with TRBD1. V dropped 10 bases and J dropped 5; count of bases not matched to a gene: 7. This CDR3 is built from 12 residues. Germline V CDR1 and CDR2: LNHDA, SQIVND (reference sequence). The CDR3 protein is CATGTDPYGYTF. The CDR3 DNA is TGTGCCACCGGGACAGACCCGTATGGCTACACCTTC.

The chain recombines TRBV9 with TRBJ2-7; D call uncertain. The germline V gene has CDR1 SGDLS and CDR2 YYNGEE. Trimming pared 4 bases from V and 7 bases from J, leaving 18 bases between. The CDR3 is made up of 14 amino acids. The CDR3 nucleotides are TGTGCCAGCAGCTTTCTCGCGGATCCTACGGAGCAGTACTTC. As protein: CASSFLADPTEQYF.

The chain uses TRBV10-3 and TRBJ2-7, with TRBD1 as a possible D gene (5 bases). This CDR3 has 13 residues. V was pared by 0 bases and J by 6 bases, with 9 bases between. CDR1 is ENHRY and CDR2 is SYGVKD in the germline V gene. This CDR3 is CAISESGRGEQYF. In nucleotides, the CDR3 is TGTGCCATCAGTGAGTCGGGAAGGGGCGAGCAGTACTTC.

The CDR3 DNA follows: TGCAGCGTTGTCCGGTTGTTCGATTATACTAGCACAGATACGCAGTATTTT. It is translated as CSVVRLFDYTSTDTQYF. The chain recombines TRBV29-1 with TRBJ2-3; D is undetermined. The V gene lost 4 bases and the J gene lost 0 bases, with 20 bases spanning the gap. The CDR3 spans 17 residues. Germline CDR1 is SQVTM and CDR2 is ANQGSEA.

The chain joins TRBV10-3 to TRBJ2-7, with D perhaps TRBD2 (5 bases). The V gene's germline CDR1 is ENHRY and CDR2 SYGVKD. CDR3 length: 15 residues. Trimming shortened V by 0 bases and J by 3 bases, and 12 bases separated the two germline ends. CDR3 coding DNA: TGTGCCATCAGTGAGTCGGGTCGGGAAATCTACGAGCAGTACTTC. Its protein product is CAISESGREIYEQYF.